One TCR beta chain is described in this entry. This clonotype was observed many times. What this receptor recognizes is not known. Per-nucleotide qualities are absent, and no much larger clonotype sits a single base away. According to the germline V gene, CDR1 reads SGHTA and CDR2 reads FQGNSA. Reading from cysteine to phenylalanine, the CDR3 counts 15 amino acids. The entry retains the CDR3 DNA only, 45 bases that are in frame from base 1. V is clipped by 5 bases and J by 6 bases, and the sequence between their germline boundaries is 17 bases long. These data come from a study of T cell repertoires in cytomegalovirus infection (dated by TCRdb to the late 2010s). As for the study more broadly: Recently identified HLA-C-restricted CMV epitopes, whose presentation resists viral immunomodulation, were targeted by peptide stimulations together with well-studied HLA-B-restricted epitopes. Donor HLA type was relevant to the analysis, as public TCR beta signatures indicated carriage of CMV infection together with the matching HLA type.

The data were produced on an Illumina HiSeq 1500. The public reads were reprocessed in TCRdb via fastp at Q25 and MiXCR, keeping in-frame beta chains. Rows are unified per CDR3 protein, each entry keeping the most common DNA and genes. Present in this sample are about 700,000 distinct CDR3 sequences, around a third of which were seen just once. The ten largest clones add up to roughly 18% of the sample. The study at large found these results: The ex vivo response was dominated by HLA-C-restricted CMV-specific TCR beta clonotypes, and the single most frequent clonotype in two of eight donors was supplied by these HLA-C-restricted clonotypes. Carriers of CMV infection plus the relevant HLA type were discriminated by the cumulative frequency of public TCR beta family members in the study cohort and in an independent approximately 360-donor cohort.

The sample's treatment or condition, from its label and the paper: in vitro stimulation with specific CMV peptide epitopes to enrich CMV-specific T cells. This material consisted of cultured PBMCs, taken from culture after CMV antigen stimulation. The rearranged chain carries TRBV7-2 and TRBJ1-5; the best D guess is TRBD1, with 6 bases matching. The TCR originated in a human donor in good health (CMV status not recorded). Some clones in this sample may be carry-over from other donors' samples. The CDR3 is CASSDRGGGFQPQHF. The DNA sequence follows: TGTGCCAGCAGCGATAGGGGGGGGGGGTTTCAGCCCCAGCATTTT.